The rows below give T cell receptor beta chains drawn from one sample of a study of blood T cell repertoires in COVID-19. The method was immunoSEQ multiplex PCR; TCRdb's version includes in-frame clones alone and lacks a portion of them. The repertoire has approximately 320,000 clones, roughly 90% of them found once; the top ten carry 2% to 3%. Sequences were obtained from PBMCs or T cells enriched from blood (not recorded which). These receptors were obtained from a man aged 60-69 years who had recovered from COVID-19. Both conserved end residues are part of each CDR3. A D gene is named only where the DNA matches it firmly. The size field is filled for only some rows; it gives once, few, many or a size class.

d_gene: -
abundance: -
j_gene: TRBJ1-2
v_gene: TRBV24-1
CDR3aa: CATSDNTYYGYTF
CDR3nt: TGTGCCACCAGTGATAATACATATTATGGCTACACCTTC

d_gene: TRBD1
abundance: -
j_gene: TRBJ2-5
v_gene: TRBV27
CDR3aa: CASSSRHRDSLKETQYF
CDR3nt: TGTGCCAGCAGTTCTCGCCACCGGGACAGCTTAAAGGAGACCCAGTACTTC

d_gene: -
abundance: -
j_gene: TRBJ2-5
v_gene: TRBV12-3/TRBV12-4
CDR3aa: CASSFSQETQYF
CDR3nt: TGTGCCAGCAGTTTCTCCCAAGAGACCCAGTACTTC

d_gene: TRBD1
abundance: once
j_gene: TRBJ1-2
v_gene: TRBV5-4
CDR3aa: CASSLGSEGARGYTF
CDR3nt: TGTGCCAGCAGCTTAGGTTCGGAGGGGGCCCGTGGCTACACCTTC

d_gene: -
abundance: -
j_gene: TRBJ1-1
v_gene: TRBV4-3
CDR3aa: CASSQGTVLNTEAFF
CDR3nt: TGCGCCAGCAGCCAAGGGACAGTTTTGAACACTGAAGCTTTCTTT

d_gene: -
abundance: -
j_gene: TRBJ1-2
v_gene: TRBV30
CDR3aa: CAWSEVLDSYGYTF
CDR3nt: TGTGCCTGGAGTGAGGTTTTGGACAGCTATGGCTACACCTTC

d_gene: -
abundance: -
j_gene: TRBJ1-4
v_gene: TRBV21-1
CDR3aa: CASSKVGRGESEKLFF
CDR3nt: TGTGCCAGCAGCAAAGTGGGGCGGGGCGAGAGTGAAAAACTGTTTTTT

d_gene: -
abundance: once
j_gene: TRBJ2-3
v_gene: TRBV7-9
CDR3aa: CASSWGLSGDTQYF
CDR3nt: TGTGCCAGCAGCTGGGGACTGTCGGGCGATACGCAGTATTTT

d_gene: -
abundance: -
j_gene: TRBJ2-7
v_gene: TRBV4-1
CDR3aa: CASSHNTGTFYEQYF
CDR3nt: TGCGCCAGCAGCCACAATACCGGGACTTTCTACGAGCAGTACTTC

d_gene: TRBD1
abundance: -
j_gene: TRBJ1-6
v_gene: TRBV6-5
CDR3aa: CASRRTGGSSPLHF
CDR3nt: TGTGCCAGCAGGAGAACAGGGGGCTCTTCACCCCTCCACTTT

d_gene: TRBD1
abundance: -
j_gene: TRBJ2-1
v_gene: TRBV5-6
CDR3aa: CASSRTGDNEQFF
CDR3nt: TGTGCCAGCAGCAGGACAGGGGACAATGAGCAGTTCTTC

d_gene: TRBD1
abundance: -
j_gene: TRBJ1-5
v_gene: TRBV24-1
CDR3aa: CATSEGQGRPPQHF
CDR3nt: TGTGCCACCAGTGAGGGACAGGGGAGGCCGCCCCAGCATTTT

d_gene: TRBD1
abundance: -
j_gene: TRBJ2-1
v_gene: TRBV18
CDR3aa: CASSLTESGTGVQFF
CDR3nt: TGTGCCAGCTCGCTGACGGAATCCGGGACAGGGGTGCAGTTCTTC

d_gene: TRBD1
abundance: once
j_gene: TRBJ1-5
v_gene: TRBV5-1
CDR3aa: CASSLAPGGRQPQHF
CDR3nt: TGCGCCAGCAGCTTGGCTCCAGGGGGGCGGCAGCCCCAGCATTTT

d_gene: TRBD1
abundance: -
j_gene: TRBJ1-1
v_gene: TRBV4-1
CDR3aa: CASSQGRNRGVGTEAFF
CDR3nt: TGCGCCAGCAGCCAGGGTCGAAACAGGGGAGTAGGGACTGAAGCTTTCTTT

d_gene: -
abundance: -
j_gene: TRBJ2-3
v_gene: TRBV7-3
CDR3aa: CASPTTNKGQRTDTQYF
CDR3nt: TGTGCCAGCCCGACCACAAATAAGGGACAACGCACAGATACGCAGTATTTT

d_gene: TRBD1
abundance: -
j_gene: TRBJ1-1
v_gene: TRBV7-9
CDR3aa: CASSQRNTGGDEAFF
CDR3nt: TGTGCCAGCAGCCAAAGGAATACAGGGGGTGATGAAGCTTTCTTT

d_gene: -
abundance: -
j_gene: TRBJ1-1
v_gene: TRBV5-4
CDR3aa: CASSLPSMNTEAFF
CDR3nt: TGTGCCAGCAGCTTGCCTAGTATGAACACTGAAGCTTTCTTT

d_gene: -
abundance: -
j_gene: TRBJ1-4
v_gene: TRBV3-1/TRBV3-2
CDR3aa: CASSQNRNEKLFF
CDR3nt: TGTGCCAGCAGCCAAAATCGGAATGAAAAACTGTTTTTT

d_gene: TRBD1
abundance: -
j_gene: TRBJ1-6
v_gene: TRBV30
CDR3aa: CAWGAGQGNSPLHF
CDR3nt: TGTGCCTGGGGTGCGGGACAGGGAAATTCACCCCTCCACTTT

d_gene: -
abundance: -
j_gene: TRBJ2-5
v_gene: TRBV2
CDR3aa: CASHSAGPTQYF
CDR3nt: TGTGCCAGCCATTCCGCAGGGCCGACCCAGTACTTC

d_gene: -
abundance: -
j_gene: TRBJ1-1
v_gene: TRBV7-2
CDR3aa: CASSPSSSGTEAFF
CDR3nt: TGTGCCAGCAGCCCATCCTCCTCGGGAACTGAAGCTTTCTTT

d_gene: TRBD1
abundance: -
j_gene: TRBJ1-5
v_gene: TRBV6-1
CDR3aa: CASSEPRDRKDQPQHF
CDR3nt: TGTGCCAGCAGTGAACCCCGGGACAGGAAGGATCAGCCCCAGCATTTT

d_gene: TRBD2
abundance: -
j_gene: TRBJ2-2
v_gene: TRBV19
CDR3aa: CASSIGWLADTGELFF
CDR3nt: TGTGCCAGTAGTATAGGATGGCTAGCGGACACCGGGGAGCTGTTTTTT

d_gene: -
abundance: -
j_gene: TRBJ2-4
v_gene: TRBV10-2
CDR3aa: CASSAQGQWNIQYF
CDR3nt: TGCGCCAGCAGTGCTCAGGGGCAGTGGAACATTCAGTACTTC

d_gene: -
abundance: -
j_gene: TRBJ1-3
v_gene: TRBV10-3
CDR3aa: CAISERMEARSGNTIYF
CDR3nt: TGTGCCATCAGTGAACGTATGGAAGCGCGCTCTGGAAACACCATATATTTT

d_gene: -
abundance: -
j_gene: TRBJ1-2
v_gene: TRBV7-9
CDR3aa: CASSLGGGYTF
CDR3nt: TGTGCCAGCAGCTTAGGCGGGGGCTACACCTTC

d_gene: -
abundance: -
j_gene: TRBJ2-3
v_gene: TRBV4-2
CDR3aa: CASSQNAGQSTDTQYF
CDR3nt: TGTGCCAGCAGTCAAAACGCAGGACAGAGCACAGATACGCAGTATTTT

d_gene: -
abundance: few
j_gene: TRBJ2-5
v_gene: TRBV5-1
CDR3aa: CASSLGRTAQETQYF
CDR3nt: TGCGCCAGCAGCTTGGGACGGACAGCACAAGAGACCCAGTACTTC

d_gene: -
abundance: -
j_gene: TRBJ2-1
v_gene: TRBV24-1
CDR3aa: CATSDYRVPYNEQFF
CDR3nt: TGTGCCACCAGTGATTACAGGGTCCCCTACAATGAGCAGTTCTTC

d_gene: -
abundance: -
j_gene: TRBJ2-5
v_gene: TRBV11-3
CDR3aa: CASMMRSGGPQYF
CDR3nt: TGTGCCAGCATGATGAGAAGCGGTGGGCCCCAGTACTTC

d_gene: -
abundance: -
j_gene: TRBJ2-3
v_gene: TRBV18
CDR3aa: CASSYDGQGGTQYF
CDR3nt: TGTGCCAGCTCATACGACGGGCAGGGAGGTACGCAGTATTTT

d_gene: -
abundance: -
j_gene: TRBJ1-2
v_gene: TRBV15
CDR3aa: CATSRERDYGYTF
CDR3nt: TGTGCCACCAGCAGAGAGAGGGACTATGGCTACACCTTC

d_gene: TRBD2
abundance: -
j_gene: TRBJ2-1
v_gene: TRBV5-1
CDR3aa: CASSDLPSGNVEQFF
CDR3nt: TGCGCCAGCAGCGACTTGCCTAGCGGGAATGTTGAGCAGTTCTTC

d_gene: -
abundance: -
j_gene: TRBJ2-7
v_gene: TRBV2
CDR3aa: CASSEARGTYEQYF
CDR3nt: TGTGCCAGCAGTGAAGCGAGAGGCACCTACGAGCAGTACTTC

d_gene: TRBD1
abundance: -
j_gene: TRBJ2-3
v_gene: TRBV25-1
CDR3aa: CASSEDDRVADTQYF
CDR3nt: TGTGCCAGCAGTGAAGACGACAGGGTGGCAGATACGCAGTATTTT

d_gene: TRBD1
abundance: -
j_gene: TRBJ2-5
v_gene: TRBV6-5
CDR3aa: CASWGSRGRQETQYF
CDR3nt: TGTGCCAGTTGGGGCAGCAGGGGGCGACAAGAGACCCAGTACTTC

d_gene: -
abundance: -
j_gene: TRBJ1-2
v_gene: TRBV7-2
CDR3aa: CASSLYLGTTPNYGYTF
CDR3nt: TGTGCCAGCAGCTTATACCTTGGGACAACTCCTAACTATGGCTACACCTTC

d_gene: TRBD1
abundance: few
j_gene: TRBJ2-7
v_gene: TRBV5-4
CDR3aa: CASSSGQAPPYEQYF
CDR3nt: TGTGCCAGCAGCTCCGGACAGGCCCCCCCCTACGAGCAGTACTTC

d_gene: TRBD1
abundance: -
j_gene: TRBJ2-7
v_gene: TRBV4-2
CDR3aa: CASSQGTGYEQYF
CDR3nt: TGTGCCAGCAGCCAAGGGACAGGGTACGAGCAGTACTTC

d_gene: -
abundance: -
j_gene: TRBJ2-7
v_gene: TRBV18
CDR3aa: CASSPRPRDEQYF
CDR3nt: TGTGCCAGCTCACCGCGCCCCCGTGACGAGCAGTACTTC

d_gene: TRBD1
abundance: -
j_gene: TRBJ1-2
v_gene: TRBV4-2
CDR3aa: CASSPIGQGANYGYTF
CDR3nt: TGTGCCAGCAGCCCGATTGGACAGGGGGCTAACTATGGCTACACCTTC

d_gene: -
abundance: -
j_gene: TRBJ2-7
v_gene: TRBV11-3
CDR3aa: CASSPDGGAYEQYF
CDR3nt: TGTGCCAGCAGTCCGGACGGAGGGGCCTACGAGCAGTACTTC

d_gene: -
abundance: -
j_gene: TRBJ1-2
v_gene: TRBV4-1
CDR3aa: CASSQDNRWLYGYTF
CDR3nt: TGCGCCAGCAGCCAAGATAACAGGTGGCTGTATGGCTACACCTTC

d_gene: TRBD1
abundance: -
j_gene: TRBJ1-2
v_gene: TRBV30
CDR3aa: CAWMDREIRNYGYTF
CDR3nt: TGTGCCTGGATGGACAGGGAGATTCGTAACTATGGCTACACCTTC

d_gene: TRBD2
abundance: -
j_gene: TRBJ2-2
v_gene: TRBV10-1
CDR3aa: CASSRTSGANTGELFF
CDR3nt: TGCGCCAGCAGTCGGACTAGCGGGGCGAACACCGGGGAGCTGTTTTTT

d_gene: -
abundance: -
j_gene: TRBJ2-2
v_gene: TRBV7-9
CDR3aa: CASSPPAGLTGELFF
CDR3nt: TGTGCCAGCAGCCCCCCAGCAGGGCTCACCGGGGAGCTGTTTTTT

d_gene: -
abundance: -
j_gene: TRBJ1-2
v_gene: TRBV14
CDR3aa: CASSQVQGYGYTF
CDR3nt: TGTGCCAGCAGCCAAGTTCAGGGCTATGGCTACACCTTC

d_gene: -
abundance: -
j_gene: TRBJ2-7
v_gene: TRBV5-1
CDR3aa: CASSLIAGAYEQYF
CDR3nt: TGCGCCAGCAGCTTGATAGCAGGGGCCTACGAGCAGTACTTC

d_gene: TRBD1
abundance: -
j_gene: TRBJ1-5
v_gene: TRBV2
CDR3aa: CASSRDSREGPQHF
CDR3nt: TGTGCCAGCAGTCGGGACAGCCGCGAAGGGCCCCAGCATTTT

d_gene: -
abundance: -
j_gene: TRBJ1-5
v_gene: TRBV10-2
CDR3aa: CASRIGGFLDQPQHF
CDR3nt: TGCGCCAGCAGAATTGGAGGGTTTCTAGATCAGCCCCAGCATTTT

d_gene: -
abundance: -
j_gene: TRBJ2-7
v_gene: TRBV6-1
CDR3aa: CASSEGPFSYEQYF
CDR3nt: TGTGCCAGCAGTGAAGGGCCCTTCTCCTACGAGCAGTACTTC